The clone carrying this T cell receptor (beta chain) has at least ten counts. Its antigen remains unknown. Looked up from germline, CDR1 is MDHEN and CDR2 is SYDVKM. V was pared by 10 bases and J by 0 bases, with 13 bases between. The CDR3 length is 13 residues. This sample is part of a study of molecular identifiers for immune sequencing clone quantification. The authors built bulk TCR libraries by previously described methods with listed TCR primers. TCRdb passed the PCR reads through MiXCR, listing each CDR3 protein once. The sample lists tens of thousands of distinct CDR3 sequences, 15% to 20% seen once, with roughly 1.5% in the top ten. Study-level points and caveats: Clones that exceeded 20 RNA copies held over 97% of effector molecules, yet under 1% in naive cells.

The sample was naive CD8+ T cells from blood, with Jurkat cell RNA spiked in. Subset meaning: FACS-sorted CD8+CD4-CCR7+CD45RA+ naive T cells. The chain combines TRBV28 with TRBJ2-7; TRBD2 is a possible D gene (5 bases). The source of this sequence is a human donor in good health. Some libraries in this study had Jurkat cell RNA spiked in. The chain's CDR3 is CATRGFLSYEQYF. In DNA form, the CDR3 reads TGTGCCACCCGCGGGTTTCTCTCCTACGAGCAGTACTTC.